Presented here are 19 T cell receptor beta chains from one specimen sequenced in a study of cytotoxic CD8 clonotypes in ibrutinib-treated CLL. The method was immunoSEQ multiplex PCR; TCRdb's version includes in-frame clones alone and lacks a portion of them. Of hundreds of thousands of clones in the sample, around three quarters were seen once. Sequenced here: PBMCs, sampled after 24 months of ibrutinib treatment. The receptors derive from a human donor with chronic lymphocytic leukemia.

The rearrangement joins TRBV28 to TRBJ2-7; TRBD2 is a possible D gene (6 bases). The germline V and J ends were trimmed by 7 bases and 3 bases, with 10 bases remaining between them. The CDR3 has 12 residues. The germline CDR1 and CDR2 sequences are MDHEN and SYDVKM. CDR3 DNA: TGTGCCAGCAAGGGAGGAGGCTACGAGCAGTACTTC. It yields the protein CASKGGGYEQYF.

The rearrangement links TRBV29-1 to TRBJ2-2; D unclear. Germline values: CDR1 SQVTM, CDR2 ANQGSEA. The CDR3 extends over 15 amino acids. Trimming took off 4 bases at V and 6 bases at J, with 18 bases between the two ends. CDR3 bases: TGCAGCGTTGTCCTTCTGGGCTCTGGTGCCGGGGAGCTGTTTTTT. It specifies CSVVLLGSGAGELFF.

The gene calls are TRBV6-5 and TRBJ2-7; 11 bases map to TRBD2. J gave up 4 bases and V 5 bases, and 4 bases lay outside the gene matches. The germline V gene has CDR1 MNHEY and CDR2 SVGAGI. The CDR3 is made up of 14 amino acids. CDR3: CASSPSGGFYEQYF. CDR3 DNA: TGTGCCAGCAGTCCTAGCGGGGGGTTTTACGAGCAGTACTTC.

The chain recombines TRBV10-2 with TRBJ2-7, with 9 bases aligning to TRBD1. V lost 9 bases, J lost 6 bases, and 6 bases stayed unmatched. Germline assignment: CDR1 WSHSY and CDR2 SAAADI. The CDR3 has 12 amino acids. The chain's CDR3 is CARQGAGCEQYF. The CDR3, as DNA: TGCGCCAGACAGGGGGCGGGCTGCGAGCAGTACTTC.

V is TRBV7-9 and J is TRBJ1-1, with D unresolved. The germline CDR1 and CDR2 sequences are SEHNR and FQNEAQ (reference sequence). The CDR3 covers 14 residues. Trimming took off 5 bases at V and 6 bases at J, with 16 bases between the two ends. CDR3 residues: CASSPSGGYAEAFF. For the CDR3, the DNA is TGTGCCAGCAGCCCTAGCGGCGGGTACGCTGAAGCTTTCTTT.

The V and J genes are TRBV28 and TRBJ1-3, with D unresolved. Germline loops: CDR1 MDHEN, CDR2 SYDVKM. CDR3 length equals 16 residues. The V end lost 0 bases, the J end lost 4 bases, and 13 bases lay between the germline ends. CDR3 region: CASSLWPPMAGNTIYF. CDR3 DNA sequence: TGTGCCAGCAGTTTATGGCCCCCGATGGCCGGAAACACCATATATTTT.

This clone was observed a handful of times. The chain has TRBV7-3 and TRBJ1-5; TRBD1 might be the D (6 bases). V lost 0 bases and J 1 base, leaving 13 bases between the germline ends. CDR1 and CDR2 from the germline V gene are SGHTA and FQGTGA. CDR3 length: 17 amino acids. The CDR3 sequence is CASSLTWGQGSNQPQHF. CDR3 nucleotide sequence: TGTGCCAGCAGCTTAACTTGGGGGCAGGGAAGCAATCAGCCCCAGCATTTT. The full variable domain, with the rest looked up from reference TRBV7-3 and TRBJ1-5, is GAGVSQTPSNKVTEKGKYVELRCDPISGHTALYWYRQSLGQGPEFLIYFQGTGAADDSGLPNDRFFAVRPEGSVSTLKIQRTERGDSAVYLCASSLTWGQGSNQPQHFGDGTRLSIL.

The gene calls are TRBV15 and TRBJ1-1; D is unresolved. Trimming left V 4 bases short and J 2 bases short, with 11 bases between. Germline CDR1 LNHNV, CDR2 YYDKDF (reference sequence). The CDR3 loop spans 14 amino acids. CDR3 in amino acids: CATSIPFSNTEAFF. Here the CDR3 DNA reads TGTGCCACCAGCATACCTTTCAGTAACACTGAAGCTTTCTTT.

As to this clone: This specimen includes other DNA sequences encoding the same CDR3. The chain combines TRBV7-3 with TRBJ2-5; D is ambiguous. Trimming shortened V by 5 bases and J by 1 base, and 8 bases separated the two germline ends. CDR1 and CDR2 from the germline V gene are SGHTA and FQGTGA. CDR3 size: 13 residues. The CDR3 sequence: CASSRDRQETQYF. Here the CDR3 DNA reads TGTGCCAGCAGCAGAGACCGCCAAGAGACCCAGTACTTC. The complete variable domain, with remaining parts taken from reference TRBV7-3 and TRBJ2-5, reads GAGVSQTPSNKVTEKGKYVELRCDPISGHTALYWYRQSLGQGPEFLIYFQGTGAADDSGLPNDRFFAVRPEGSVSTLKIQRTERGDSAVYLCASSRDRQETQYFGPGTRLLVL.

The chain has TRBV5-1 and TRBJ1-2, with TRBD1 identical over 7 bases. V trimming: 3 bases; J trimming: 5 bases; junction bases outside the gene matches: 28. This CDR3 is 21 amino acids long. Per germline, CDR1 SGHRS and CDR2 YFSETQ. For the CDR3, the DNA is TGCGCCAGCAGCTACGTACAACTACTCGGGACAGCTAAACCTTTTTCATATGGCTACACCTTC. As protein: CASSYVQLLGTAKPFSYGYTF.

The chain couples TRBV10-3 to TRBJ2-1; D is unclear. There are 13 residues in the CDR3. The germline V gene has CDR1 ENHRY and CDR2 SYGVKD. V lost 0 bases and J 6 bases, leaving 6 bases between the germline ends. In DNA, the CDR3 is TGTGCCATCAGTGAGTCTTGGGCCAATGAGCAGTTCTTC. Translation: CAISESWANEQFF.

This clone was recorded a few times. The chain employs TRBV5-1 and TRBJ1-4; unclear D gene. With 4 bases removed from V and 2 bases from J, the gap between germline ends came to 18 bases. Germline values: CDR1 SGHRS, CDR2 YFSETQ. CDR3 size: 17 residues. The CDR3 DNA is TGCGCCAGCAGCCTACTCCGCAACAGCGCTACTAATGAAAAACTGTTTTTT. Protein: CASSLLRNSATNEKLFF.

The V and J genes are TRBV7-2 and TRBJ2-7; 10 nucleotides agree with TRBD1. Looked up from germline, CDR1 is SGHTA and CDR2 is FQGNSA. The junction had 1 base not matched to a gene; V was cut back by 4 bases and J by 7 bases. This CDR3 region has 12 residues. For the CDR3, the DNA is TGTGCCAGCAGCTGGGACAGGGGAGAGCAGTACTTC. Its translation: CASSWDRGEQYF.

V is TRBV7-9 and J is TRBJ2-1, with D perhaps matching TRBD2 (6 bases). This CDR3 is 15 amino acids long. The V end lost 3 bases, the J end lost 5 bases, and 14 bases lay between the germline ends. Germline values: CDR1 SEHNR, CDR2 FQNEAQ (reference sequence). The CDR3 loop reads CASSFTLASDNEQFF. The DNA of the CDR3 is TGTGCCAGCAGCTTTACCCTAGCGTCGGACAATGAGCAGTTCTTC.

The chain recombines TRBV7-2 with TRBJ2-3; weak D call: TRBD1 (6 bases). Trimming took 1 base from V and 2 from J, leaving 10 bases between them. CDR1 and CDR2 (germline): SGHTA, FQGNSA. The CDR3 loop spans 15 amino acids. CDR3 in amino acids: CASSLGQGLTDTQYF. The CDR3 region has the DNA TGTGCCAGCAGCTTAGGGCAGGGGCTCACAGATACGCAGTATTTT.

V usage is TRBV29-1 and J usage is TRBJ1-3; the D gene is possibly TRBD1 (6 bases). V lost 5 bases, J lost 9 bases, and 23 bases lay in between. Germline V gene sequence: CDR1 SQVTM, CDR2 ANQGSEA. The CDR3 contains 15 residues. DNA of the CDR3: TGCAGCGTTAAGGGGGGCCCCCGCCGAAGGGGCACCATATATTTT. This gives the protein CSVKGGPRRRGTIYF.

The chain combines TRBV7-9 with TRBJ2-7; D uncertain. The V end was cut by 1 base, the J end by 6 bases, with 16 bases between. This CDR3 comprises 15 residues. CDR1 SEHNR and CDR2 FQNEAQ come from the germline V gene (reference sequence). Here the CDR3 DNA reads TGTGCCAGCAGCTTAGATGGGTGGGCCGTGGTCGAGCAGTACTTC. Protein: CASSLDGWAVVEQYF. Combining the CDR3 with reference TRBV7-9 and TRBJ2-7 gives the whole variable domain DTGVSQNPRHKITKRGQNVTFRCDPISEHNRLYWYRQTLGQGPEFLTYFQNEAQLEKSRLLSDRFSAERPKGSFSTLEIQRTEQGDSAMYLCASSLDGWAVVEQYFGPGTRLTVT.

The rearrangement joins TRBV10-3 to TRBJ2-7, with 7 bases fitting TRBD2. Unmatched junction bases numbered 11, after V lost 6 bases and J lost 0 bases. The germline CDR1 and CDR2 sequences are ENHRY and SYGVKD. The CDR3 contains 16 residues. CDR3 DNA sequence: TGTGCCATCAGGCTAGACCTCGAGCGGGACTCCTACGAGCAGTACTTC. Translating it yields CAIRLDLERDSYEQYF.

The genes are TRBV29-1 and TRBJ2-2; 8 bases fit TRBD1. Per germline, CDR1 SQVTM and CDR2 ANQGSEA. There are 12 residues in the CDR3. The J segment lost 7 bases and the V segment lost 7 bases, leaving 5 bases of the junction unmatched. Written as DNA, the CDR3 is TGCAGCGCCCGGACAGGGTTCGGGGAGCTGTTTTTT. This translates into CSARTGFGELFF.